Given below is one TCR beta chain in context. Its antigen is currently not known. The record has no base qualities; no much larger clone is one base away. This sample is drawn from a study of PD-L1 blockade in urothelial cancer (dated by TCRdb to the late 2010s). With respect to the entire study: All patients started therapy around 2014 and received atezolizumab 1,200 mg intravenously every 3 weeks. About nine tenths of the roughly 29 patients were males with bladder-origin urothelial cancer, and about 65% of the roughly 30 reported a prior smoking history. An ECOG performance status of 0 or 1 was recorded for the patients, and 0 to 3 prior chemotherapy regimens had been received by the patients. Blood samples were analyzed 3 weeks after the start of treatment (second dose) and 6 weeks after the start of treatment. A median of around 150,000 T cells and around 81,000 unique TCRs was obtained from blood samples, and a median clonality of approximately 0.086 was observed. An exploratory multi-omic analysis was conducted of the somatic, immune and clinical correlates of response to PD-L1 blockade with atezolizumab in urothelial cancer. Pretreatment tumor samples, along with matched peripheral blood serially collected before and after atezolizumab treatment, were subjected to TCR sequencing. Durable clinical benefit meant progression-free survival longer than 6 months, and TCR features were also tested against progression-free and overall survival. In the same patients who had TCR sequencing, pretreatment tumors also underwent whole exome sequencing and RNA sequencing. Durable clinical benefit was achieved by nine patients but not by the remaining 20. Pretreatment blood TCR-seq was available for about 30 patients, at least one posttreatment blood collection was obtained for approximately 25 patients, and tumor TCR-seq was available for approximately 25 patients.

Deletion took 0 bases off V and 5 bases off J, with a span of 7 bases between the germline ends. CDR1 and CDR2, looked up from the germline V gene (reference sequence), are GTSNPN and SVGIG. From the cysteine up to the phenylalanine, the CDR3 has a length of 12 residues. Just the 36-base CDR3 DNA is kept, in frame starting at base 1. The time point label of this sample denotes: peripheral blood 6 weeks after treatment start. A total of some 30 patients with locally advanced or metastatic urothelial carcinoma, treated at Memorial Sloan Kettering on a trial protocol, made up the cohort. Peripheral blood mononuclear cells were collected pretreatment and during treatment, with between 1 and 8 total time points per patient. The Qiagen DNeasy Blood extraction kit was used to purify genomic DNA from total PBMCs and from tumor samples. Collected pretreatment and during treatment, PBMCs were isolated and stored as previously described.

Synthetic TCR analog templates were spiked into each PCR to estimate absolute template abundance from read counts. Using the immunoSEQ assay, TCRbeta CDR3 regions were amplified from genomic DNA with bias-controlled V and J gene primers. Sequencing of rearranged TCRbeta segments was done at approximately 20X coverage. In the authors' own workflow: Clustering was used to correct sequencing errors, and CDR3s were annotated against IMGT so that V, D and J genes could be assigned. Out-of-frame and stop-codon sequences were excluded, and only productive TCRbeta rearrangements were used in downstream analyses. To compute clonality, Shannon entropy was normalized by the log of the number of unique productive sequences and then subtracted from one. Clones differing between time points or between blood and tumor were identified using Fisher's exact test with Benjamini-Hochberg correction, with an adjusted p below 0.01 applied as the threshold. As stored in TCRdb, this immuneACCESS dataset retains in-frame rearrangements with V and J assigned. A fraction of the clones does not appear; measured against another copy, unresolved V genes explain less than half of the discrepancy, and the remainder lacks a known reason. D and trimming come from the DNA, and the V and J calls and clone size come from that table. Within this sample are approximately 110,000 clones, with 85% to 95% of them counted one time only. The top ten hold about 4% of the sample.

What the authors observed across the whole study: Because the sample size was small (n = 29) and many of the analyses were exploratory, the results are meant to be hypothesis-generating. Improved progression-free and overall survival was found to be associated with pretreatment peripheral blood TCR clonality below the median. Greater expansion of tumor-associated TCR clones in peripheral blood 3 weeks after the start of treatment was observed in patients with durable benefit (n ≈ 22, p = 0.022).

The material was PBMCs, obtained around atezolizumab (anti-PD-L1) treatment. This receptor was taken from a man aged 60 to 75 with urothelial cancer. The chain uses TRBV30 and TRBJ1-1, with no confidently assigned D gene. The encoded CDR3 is CAWSVRVTEAFF. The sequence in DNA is TGTGCCTGGAGTGTACGGGTTACTGAAGCTTTCTTT.